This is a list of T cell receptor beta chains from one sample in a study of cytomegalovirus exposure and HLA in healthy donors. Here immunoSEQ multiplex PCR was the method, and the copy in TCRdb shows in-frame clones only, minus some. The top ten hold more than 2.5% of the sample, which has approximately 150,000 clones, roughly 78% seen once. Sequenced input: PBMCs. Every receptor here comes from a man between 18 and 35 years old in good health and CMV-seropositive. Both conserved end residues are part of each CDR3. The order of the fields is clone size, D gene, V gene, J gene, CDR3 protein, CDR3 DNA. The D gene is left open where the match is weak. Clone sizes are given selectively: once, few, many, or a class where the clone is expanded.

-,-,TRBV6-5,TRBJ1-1,CASSYRGWTEAFF,TGTGCCAGCAGTTACAGGGGGTGGACTGAAGCTTTCTTT
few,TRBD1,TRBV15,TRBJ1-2,CATSSGTGDGYTF,TGTGCCACAAGTTCCGGGACAGGGGATGGCTACACCTTC
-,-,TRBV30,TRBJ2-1,CAWSDPPGTPQFF,TGTGCCTGGAGTGACCCCCCCGGGACACCGCAGTTCTTC
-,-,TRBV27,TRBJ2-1,CASAPRYRGGDEQFF,TGTGCCAGCGCCCCAAGGTATCGGGGAGGCGATGAGCAGTTCTTC
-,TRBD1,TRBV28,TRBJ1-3,CASSIHLQGTSGNTIYF,TGTGCCAGCAGTATCCACTTACAGGGGACGTCTGGAAACACCATATATTTT
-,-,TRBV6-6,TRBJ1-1,CASRVRTVNTEAFF,TGTGCCAGCAGAGTGCGGACAGTGAACACTGAAGCTTTCTTT
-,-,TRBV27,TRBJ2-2,CVSEAGNTGELFF,TGTGTCAGCGAGGCCGGAAACACCGGGGAGCTGTTTTTT
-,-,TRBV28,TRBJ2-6,CVVVSGANVLTF,TGTGTAGTGGTCTCTGGGGCCAACGTCCTGACTTTC
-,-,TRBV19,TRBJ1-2,CASSPGRLGYTF,TGTGCCAGTAGCCCCGGCAGGCTAGGCTACACCTTC
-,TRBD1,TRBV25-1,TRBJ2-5,CASSEYVYRGETQYF,TGTGCCAGCAGTGAATATGTGTACAGGGGAGAGACCCAGTACTTC